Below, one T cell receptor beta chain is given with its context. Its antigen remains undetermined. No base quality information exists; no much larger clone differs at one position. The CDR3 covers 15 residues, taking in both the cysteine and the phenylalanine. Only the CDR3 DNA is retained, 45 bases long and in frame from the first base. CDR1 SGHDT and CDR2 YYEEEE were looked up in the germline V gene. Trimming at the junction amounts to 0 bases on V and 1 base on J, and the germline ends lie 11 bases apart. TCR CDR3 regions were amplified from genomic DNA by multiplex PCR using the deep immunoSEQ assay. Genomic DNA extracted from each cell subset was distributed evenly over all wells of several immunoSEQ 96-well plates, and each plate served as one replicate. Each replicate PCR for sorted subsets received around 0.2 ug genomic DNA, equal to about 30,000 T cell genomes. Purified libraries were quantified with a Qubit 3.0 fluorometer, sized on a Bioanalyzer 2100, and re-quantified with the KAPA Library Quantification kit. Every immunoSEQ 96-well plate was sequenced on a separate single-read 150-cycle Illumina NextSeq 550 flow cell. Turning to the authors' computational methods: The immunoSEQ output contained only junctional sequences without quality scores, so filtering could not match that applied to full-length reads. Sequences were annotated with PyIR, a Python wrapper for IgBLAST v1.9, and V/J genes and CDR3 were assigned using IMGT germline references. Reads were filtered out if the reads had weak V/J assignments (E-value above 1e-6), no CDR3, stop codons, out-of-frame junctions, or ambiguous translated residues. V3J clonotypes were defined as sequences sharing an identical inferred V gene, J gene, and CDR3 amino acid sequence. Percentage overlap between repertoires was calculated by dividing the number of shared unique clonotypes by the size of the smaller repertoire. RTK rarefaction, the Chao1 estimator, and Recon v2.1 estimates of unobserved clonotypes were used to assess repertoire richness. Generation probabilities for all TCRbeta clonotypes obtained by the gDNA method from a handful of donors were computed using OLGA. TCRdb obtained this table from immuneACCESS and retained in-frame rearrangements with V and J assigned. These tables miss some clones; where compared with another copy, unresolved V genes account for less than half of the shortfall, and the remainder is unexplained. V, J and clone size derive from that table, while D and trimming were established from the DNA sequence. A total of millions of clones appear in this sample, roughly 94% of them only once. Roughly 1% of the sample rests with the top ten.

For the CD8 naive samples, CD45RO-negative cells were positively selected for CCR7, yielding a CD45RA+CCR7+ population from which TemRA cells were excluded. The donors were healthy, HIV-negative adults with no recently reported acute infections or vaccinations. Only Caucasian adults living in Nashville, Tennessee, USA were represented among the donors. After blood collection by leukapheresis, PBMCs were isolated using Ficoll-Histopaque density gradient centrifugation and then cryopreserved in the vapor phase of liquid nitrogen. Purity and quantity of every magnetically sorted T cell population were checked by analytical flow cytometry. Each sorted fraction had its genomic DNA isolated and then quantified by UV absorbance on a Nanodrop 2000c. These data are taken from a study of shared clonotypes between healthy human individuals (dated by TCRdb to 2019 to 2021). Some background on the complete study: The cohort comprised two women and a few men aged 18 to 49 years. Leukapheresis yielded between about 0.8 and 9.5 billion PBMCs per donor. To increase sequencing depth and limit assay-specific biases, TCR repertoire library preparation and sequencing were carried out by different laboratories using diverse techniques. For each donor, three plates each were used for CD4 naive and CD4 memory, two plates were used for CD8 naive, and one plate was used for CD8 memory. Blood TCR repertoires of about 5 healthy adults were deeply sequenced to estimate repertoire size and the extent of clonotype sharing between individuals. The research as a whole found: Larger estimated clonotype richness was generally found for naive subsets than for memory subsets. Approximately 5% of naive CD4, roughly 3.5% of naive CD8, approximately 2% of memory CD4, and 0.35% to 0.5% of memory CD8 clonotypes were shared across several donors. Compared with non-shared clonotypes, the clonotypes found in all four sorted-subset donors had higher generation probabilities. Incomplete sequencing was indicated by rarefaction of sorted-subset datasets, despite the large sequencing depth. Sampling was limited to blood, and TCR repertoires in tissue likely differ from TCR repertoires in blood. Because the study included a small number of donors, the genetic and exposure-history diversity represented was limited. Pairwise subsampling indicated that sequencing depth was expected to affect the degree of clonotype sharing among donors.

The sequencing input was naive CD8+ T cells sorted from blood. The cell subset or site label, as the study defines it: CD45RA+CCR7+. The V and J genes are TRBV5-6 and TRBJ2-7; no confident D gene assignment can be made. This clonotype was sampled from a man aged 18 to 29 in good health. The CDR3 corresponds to CASSLEAPLSYEQYF. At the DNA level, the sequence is TGTGCCAGCAGCTTGGAGGCGCCGTTGTCCTACGAGCAGTACTTC.